A selection of T cell receptor beta chains follows, all from one sample in a study of blood T cell repertoires in COVID-19. TCRdb's table, derived via immunoSEQ multiplex PCR, lists solely in-frame clones and lacks some. The table has 200,000 to 250,000 clones, approximately 89% seen once; the top ten hold more than 3%. The sample consisted of PBMCs or T cells enriched from blood (not recorded which). These receptors all come from a woman aged 25 to 39 who had been exposed to COVID-19. Each CDR3 is given with its conserved first and last residue. Fields, in order: clone size, D gene, J gene, V gene, CDR3 DNA, CDR3 protein. A D gene is named only where the DNA matches it firmly. Clone size appears in some rows only: once, few, many, or a class for an expanded clone.

-,-,TRBJ2-1,TRBV7-6,TGTGCCAGCAGCTTAGACGGGAGTAGGGACAATGAGCAGTTCTTC,CASSLDGSRDNEQFF
-,TRBD2,TRBJ2-2,TRBV28,TGTGCCAGCAGTTTATCTAGCGGGCTTAACACCGGGGAGCTGTTTTTT,CASSLSSGLNTGELFF
-,TRBD1,TRBJ2-2,TRBV12-5,TGTGCTAGCGCCGTCCGGGCAGGGGGTGCCACCGGGGAGCTGTTTTTT,CASAVRAGGATGELFF
-,TRBD1,TRBJ2-7,TRBV10-3,TGTGCCATCAGTTACTTAGGACAGGGGACAGACGAGCAGTACTTC,CAISYLGQGTDEQYF
once,-,TRBJ2-5,TRBV28,TGTGCCAGCAGAGTGACTAGGAAGGAGACCCAGTACTTC,CASRVTRKETQYF
-,TRBD1,TRBJ2-7,TRBV5-4,TGTGCCAGCAGCCGGGGACAGGGAATCTACGAGCAGTACTTC,CASSRGQGIYEQYF
-,-,TRBJ2-2,TRBV24-1,TGTGCCACCAGTGCGGGACATATCGGGGAGCTGTTTTTT,CATSAGHIGELFF
-,-,TRBJ2-3,TRBV27,TGTGCCAGTCGCCTGACCGGGACACGCAACACAGATACGCAGTATTTT,CASRLTGTRNTDTQYF
-,-,TRBJ1-5,TRBV2,TGTGCCAGCAGTCGGGTCGGTCAGCCCCAGCATTTT,CASSRVGQPQHF
once,TRBD2,TRBJ2-1,TRBV9,TGTGCCAGCAGCGTTTCCGGGACTAGCGGGTACAATGAGCAGTTCTTC,CASSVSGTSGYNEQFF
-,TRBD2,TRBJ2-3,TRBV20-1,TGCAGTGCTAGTGTAGGGACTAGCCGATACACAGATACGCAGTATTTT,CSASVGTSRYTDTQYF
few,-,TRBJ2-5,TRBV30,TGTGCCTGGAGTGTACTTAGGCAGGGGGAGACCCAGTACTTC,CAWSVLRQGETQYF
-,-,TRBJ2-1,TRBV27,TGTGCCAGCAGCACCGCGGACGCAGCGGATGAGCAGTTCTTC,CASSTADAADEQFF
-,TRBD1,TRBJ2-2,TRBV30,TGTGCCTGGAGTCCTCTAGGGCAGGGGGCCCACACCGGGGAGCTGTTTTTT,CAWSPLGQGAHTGELFF
-,-,TRBJ1-5,TRBV2,TGTGCCAGCAGTTTCCTTCGTGTGAGCAGCAATCAGCCCCAGCATTTT,CASSFLRVSSNQPQHF
-,-,TRBJ2-5,TRBV11-2,TGTGCCAGCAGCCCCTCCGGCGGGGCAGCCCAAGAGACCCAGTACTTC,CASSPSGGAAQETQYF
-,-,TRBJ1-6,TRBV6-5,TGTGCCAGCAACCAGGCTCGGAATTCACCCCTCCACTTT,CASNQARNSPLHF
once,-,TRBJ2-3,TRBV5-1,TGCGCCAGCAGCTTGGATGGCACCAACACAGATACGCAGTATTTT,CASSLDGTNTDTQYF
-,TRBD1,TRBJ1-4,TRBV5-4,TGTGCCAGCAGCTTGGACAGGGGGCTAGGAAAACTGTTTTTT,CASSLDRGLGKLFF
-,TRBD2,TRBJ2-5,TRBV30,TGTGCCTGGAGCGCGGGGGGAAAAGAGACCCAGTACTTC,CAWSAGGKETQYF
-,-,TRBJ1-1,TRBV5-1,TGCGCCAGCAGCCTCAACAGGGCCGGCGGCACTGAAGCTTTCTTT,CASSLNRAGGTEAFF
-,-,TRBJ1-1,TRBV5-6,TGTGCCAGCAGCTTCGTAGGCGGTGAAGCTTTCTTT,CASSFVGGEAFF